This note documents a single T cell receptor beta chain sequence. This clone turned up a few times. The antigen this receptor binds is unknown. Base qualities were left out, and no much larger clone turns up one base away. TCRbeta CDR3 regions were amplified from genomic DNA by means of the immunoSEQ Assay, a bias-controlled multiplex PCR. The study's processing was this. The number of nucleated cells in each sample was estimated from the amplification of reference gene primers within the assay. Sequence reads were collapsed and filtered to measure the absolute abundance of every unique TCRbeta CDR3 rearrangement. Productive Simpson clonality was computed per sample as the square root of Simpson's diversity index over productive rearrangements. TCRdb took this table from immuneACCESS and kept in-frame rearrangements with V and J called. Such tables lack part of the clones; where checked against another copy, unresolved V genes explain under half of the gap, and the rest is unexplained. For V, J and clone size, that table is used; D and trimming come from the DNA. Across this sample there are under 200,000 clones, with 82% seen only once. Together, the top ten hold roughly 5% of the sample.

The CDR3 runs 12 amino acids, cysteine and phenylalanine included. Only the CDR3 DNA is retained, 36 bases long and in frame from the first base. A distance of 19 bases separates the germline ends of V and J, which lose 10 bases and 11 bases respectively. This entry belongs to a study of blood T cell repertoires in COVID-19 (dated by TCRdb to about 2020). A note on the overall study: Samples covering the acute and convalescent phases of COVID-19 were provided by collaborators in the United States, Italy and Spain. The dataset comprised deeply sampled blood TCRbeta repertoires from subjects exposed to, actively infected with, or recovered from COVID-19. HLA class I and class II types, where available, came from metadata supplied by the sample provider rather than from assay-based typing. The repertoires were made available in a free public database intended to serve as a resource for research on the immune response to SARS-CoV-2. A de-identified subject ID, COVID-19 status, age in years and sex were almost always included in the sample metadata. The material from the prospective study consisted of cDNA or gDNA derived from T cells, B-cell-depleted T cells, or PBMCs. Samples were obtained from the ongoing ImmuneRACE study (first 160 participants) and from some 1,300 subjects provided by 6 global collaborators. Points the paper makes about the study in general: How much clinical and demographic metadata was included differed by source and by participant, and the metadata was provided uncurated.

Participants in the prospective study were aged roughly 18 to 90 years, lived in some 24 United States geographic areas, and enrolled through a virtual design. To assign participants to cohorts, the prospective study relied on clinical history that participants themselves reported in a screening survey and a study questionnaire. In the prospective study, whole blood, serum and a nasopharyngeal or oropharyngeal swab were collected from each participant by mobile phlebotomists. Over an approximately 2-month period, participants in the prospective study had the option of providing additional blood draws and questionnaires. Blood samples from the prospective study were shipped frozen or at room temperature prior to DNA extraction.

The rearranged chain carries TRBV12-3 or TRBV12-4 and TRBJ2-3, with TRBD1 as a weak D call on 6 bases. The receptor's source is a woman aged 55-69 years with acute COVID-19. The sequenced sample was PBMCs or T cells enriched from blood (not recorded which). At the DNA level, the sequence is TGTGCCACGGAGAGGGGACAAGGGGGGCAGTATTTT. Translated, this is CATERGQGGQYF.